The subject of this entry is one T cell receptor beta chain. Antigen specificity is unknown. The sample is drawn from a study of T cell responses to AZD1222 COVID-19 vaccine. Regarding the study as a whole: Repertoires were obtained solely post-peak T cell response. Donors skewed white British and female; clonal diversity was possibly underestimated. Mapped onto spike, vaccine-associated CD4 TCRs spanned it and were dominant at 160-218 and 743-854.

Germline V gene sequence: CDR1 MNHEY, CDR2 SVGAGI. There are 13 residues in the CDR3. V was clipped by 2 bases and J by 6 bases, with 10 bases between them. The protocol was immunoSEQ multiplex PCR, while the TCRdb copy is restricted to in-frame clones and leaves out a portion. The sample shows approximately 160,000 clones, 90% of them seen only once. The sample was peripheral blood, taken on day 0 of AZD1222 vaccination. The chain has TRBV6-5 and TRBJ1-2; D gene ambiguous. The TCR originated in an adult in good health. The CDR3 DNA is TGTGCCAGCAGTTACGGGGATTCAAATGGCTACACCTTC. Protein sequence: CASSYGDSNGYTF.